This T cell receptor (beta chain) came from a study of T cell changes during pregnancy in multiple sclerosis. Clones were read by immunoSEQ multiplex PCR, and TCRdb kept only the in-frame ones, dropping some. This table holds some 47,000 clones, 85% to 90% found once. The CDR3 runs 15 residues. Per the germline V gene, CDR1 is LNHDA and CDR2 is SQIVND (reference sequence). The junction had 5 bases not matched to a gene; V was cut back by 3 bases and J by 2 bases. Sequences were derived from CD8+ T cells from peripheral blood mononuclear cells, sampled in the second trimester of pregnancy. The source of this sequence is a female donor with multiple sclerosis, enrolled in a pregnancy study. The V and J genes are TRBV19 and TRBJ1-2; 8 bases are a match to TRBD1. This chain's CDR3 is CASSIGTGNNYGYTF. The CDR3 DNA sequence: TGTGCCAGTAGTATTGGGACAGGAAACAACTATGGCTACACCTTC.